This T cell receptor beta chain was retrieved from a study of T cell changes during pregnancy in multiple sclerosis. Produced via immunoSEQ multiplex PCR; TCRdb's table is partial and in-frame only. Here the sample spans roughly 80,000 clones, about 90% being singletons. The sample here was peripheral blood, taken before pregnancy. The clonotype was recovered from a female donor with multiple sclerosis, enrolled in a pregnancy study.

Written as DNA, the CDR3 is TGTGCCAGCAGCTTTTCTCGTTTAGAGACCCAGTACTTC. The encoded protein is CASSFSRLETQYF. This chain connects TRBV11-2 to TRBJ2-5; D remains ambiguous. Trimming took 3 bases from V and 4 from J, leaving 9 bases between them. The CDR3 length is 13 residues. The germline V gene encodes CDR1 SGHAT and CDR2 FQNNGV.